A selection of T cell receptor beta chains follows, all from one sample in a study of blood T cell repertoires in COVID-19. Clones were read by immunoSEQ multiplex PCR, and TCRdb kept only the in-frame ones, dropping some. Of 100,000 to 150,000 clones in the sample, about four fifths were seen once. The sequenced sample consisted of peripheral blood. The receptors here all came from a man aged 55 to 70 with acute or convalescent COVID-19. The CDR3 runs from the conserved cysteine through the conserved F or W.

v_call: TRBV24-1
cdr3_aa: CATHPGGPSNEQFF

v_call: TRBV9
cdr3_aa: CASSVTGLLTDTQYF

v_call: TRBV3-1/TRBV3-2
cdr3_aa: CASSQDLDRGEKLFF

v_call: TRBV5-5
cdr3_aa: CASSPGTGTRPGSYNEQFF

v_call: TRBV28
cdr3_aa: CASTLTGLGNTIYF

v_call: TRBV15
cdr3_aa: CATSRGGNTPGGAEQYF

v_call: TRBV7-3
cdr3_aa: CASSSRQQETQYF

v_call: TRBV7-6
cdr3_aa: CASTLELAGEQYF

v_call: TRBV9
cdr3_aa: CASSSISGGPGNTIYF

v_call: TRBV30
cdr3_aa: CAWSVRVRETQYF

v_call: TRBV7-3
cdr3_aa: CASSPWGTGGGEQFF

v_call: TRBV9
cdr3_aa: CASSPRPGTGSYEQYF

v_call: TRBV30
cdr3_aa: CAWNAGGKTQYF

v_call: TRBV24-1
cdr3_aa: CATSGPLTGYGTGELFF

v_call: TRBV27
cdr3_aa: CASSSQQVSYNEQFF

v_call: TRBV28
cdr3_aa: CASSFGRERFNEQFF

v_call: TRBV7-9
cdr3_aa: CASSPPRQGMGMNTEAFF

v_call: TRBV5-5
cdr3_aa: CASSLLSTGAGTEAFF

v_call: TRBV7-2
cdr3_aa: CASSRGGRESMGGYTF

v_call: TRBV7-8
cdr3_aa: CASSKQGALSYEQYF

v_call: TRBV5-8
cdr3_aa: CASSGTQGVSGYTF

v_call: TRBV7-8
cdr3_aa: CASSLQDSNQPQHF

v_call: TRBV29-1
cdr3_aa: CSVLGQVGGNTIYF

v_call: TRBV18
cdr3_aa: CASSPVPGQGNYGYTF

v_call: TRBV2
cdr3_aa: CASKLQGNEQYF

v_call: TRBV27
cdr3_aa: CASSRQSSNQPQHF

v_call: TRBV18
cdr3_aa: CASSPQGADTQYF

v_call: TRBV15
cdr3_aa: CATSRMGRDYGYTF

v_call: TRBV18
cdr3_aa: CASSPQRNRISGNTIYF

v_call: TRBV6-5
cdr3_aa: CASRGPGVSNEQFF

v_call: TRBV5-1
cdr3_aa: CASSDRGFPNNEQFF

v_call: TRBV14
cdr3_aa: CASSQMLDSGQYF

v_call: TRBV7-9
cdr3_aa: CASSRGTNGNQPQHF

v_call: TRBV6-5
cdr3_aa: CASSLTGLGTEAFF

v_call: TRBV6-5
cdr3_aa: CASSYEASGIPEAFF

v_call: TRBV7-9
cdr3_aa: CASSLAEGGNYNEQFF

v_call: TRBV28
cdr3_aa: CASRGNDRGPRAFF

v_call: TRBV30
cdr3_aa: CAWSVGSGETQYF

v_call: TRBV7-8
cdr3_aa: CASSLGVIFYEQYF

v_call: TRBV5-4
cdr3_aa: CASIPDAGTANNEQFF

v_call: TRBV5-6
cdr3_aa: CASSLDSPRNSPLHF

v_call: TRBV2
cdr3_aa: CASGSGTAAQAFF

v_call: TRBV19
cdr3_aa: CASSPTTSGGTDTQYF

v_call: TRBV27
cdr3_aa: CASSPQLALAYEQYF

v_call: TRBV9
cdr3_aa: CASSSRTGAQANYGYTF

v_call: TRBV19
cdr3_aa: CASSIAGGGENEQFF

v_call: TRBV18
cdr3_aa: CASSQGTGGTTQPQHF

v_call: TRBV7-8
cdr3_aa: CASTPILTGGSNQPQHF

v_call: TRBV21-1
cdr3_aa: CASKVGTFNTGELFF

v_call: TRBV5-1
cdr3_aa: CASSLVAGGPETQYF

v_call: TRBV6-1
cdr3_aa: CASSEMPSGAKETQYF

v_call: TRBV28
cdr3_aa: CASSIRTSGRIEQYF

v_call: TRBV6-5
cdr3_aa: CASSFFRDRGIQYF

v_call: TRBV29-1
cdr3_aa: CSVTGQEETQYF